This T cell receptor (beta chain) is drawn from a study of PD-1 blockade in classical Hodgkin lymphoma. In the study overall: Administration of nivolumab to patients was at 3 mg/kg intravenously every 2 weeks. General observations from the study: It was CD4+ TCR diversity, not CD8+, that rose significantly by C4D1. At baseline, newly diagnosed patients reportedly showed less TCR diversity than healthy donors. Complete responders' baseline diversity resembled that of newly diagnosed patients.

Sequencing was performed with immunoSEQ multiplex PCR; in TCRdb, only in-frame clones are kept and a portion is missing. The table shows about 9,200 clones, with roughly nine tenths occurring only once. The V gene lost 8 bases and the J gene lost 2 bases, with 10 bases spanning the gap. Germline CDR1 MNHNY, CDR2 SVGAGI (reference sequence). The CDR3 is 13 amino acids. Note on this clone: Its antigen is not known.

Time point: cycle 4 day 1 (C4D1), after 6 weeks of nivolumab. Brentuximab vedotin exposure varied among the patients, all of whom had relapsed after autologous stem cell transplantation. The J gene is TRBJ2-1, the V gene TRBV6-6; D not resolved. The clonotype was recovered from a human donor with classical Hodgkin lymphoma. The material sequenced was peripheral blood mononuclear cells (PBMCs), taken before the fourth cycle of nivolumab. The DNA for the CDR3 is TGTGCCAGCTCGACCACCGCCTACAATGAGCAGTTCTTC. Translated: CASSTTAYNEQFF.